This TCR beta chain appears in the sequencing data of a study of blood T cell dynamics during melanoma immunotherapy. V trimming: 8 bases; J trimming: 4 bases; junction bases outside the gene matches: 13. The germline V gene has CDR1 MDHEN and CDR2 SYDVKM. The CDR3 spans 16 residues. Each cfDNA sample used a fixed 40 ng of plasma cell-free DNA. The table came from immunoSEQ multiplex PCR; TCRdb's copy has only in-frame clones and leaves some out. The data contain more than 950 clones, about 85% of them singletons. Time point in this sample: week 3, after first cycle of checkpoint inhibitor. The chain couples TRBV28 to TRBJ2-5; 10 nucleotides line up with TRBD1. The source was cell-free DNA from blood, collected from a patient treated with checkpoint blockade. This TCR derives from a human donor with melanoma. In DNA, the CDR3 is TGTGCCAGCGCTACTGGGGGACAGGGGAGGAGAGAGACCCAGTACTTC. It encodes CASATGGQGRRETQYF.